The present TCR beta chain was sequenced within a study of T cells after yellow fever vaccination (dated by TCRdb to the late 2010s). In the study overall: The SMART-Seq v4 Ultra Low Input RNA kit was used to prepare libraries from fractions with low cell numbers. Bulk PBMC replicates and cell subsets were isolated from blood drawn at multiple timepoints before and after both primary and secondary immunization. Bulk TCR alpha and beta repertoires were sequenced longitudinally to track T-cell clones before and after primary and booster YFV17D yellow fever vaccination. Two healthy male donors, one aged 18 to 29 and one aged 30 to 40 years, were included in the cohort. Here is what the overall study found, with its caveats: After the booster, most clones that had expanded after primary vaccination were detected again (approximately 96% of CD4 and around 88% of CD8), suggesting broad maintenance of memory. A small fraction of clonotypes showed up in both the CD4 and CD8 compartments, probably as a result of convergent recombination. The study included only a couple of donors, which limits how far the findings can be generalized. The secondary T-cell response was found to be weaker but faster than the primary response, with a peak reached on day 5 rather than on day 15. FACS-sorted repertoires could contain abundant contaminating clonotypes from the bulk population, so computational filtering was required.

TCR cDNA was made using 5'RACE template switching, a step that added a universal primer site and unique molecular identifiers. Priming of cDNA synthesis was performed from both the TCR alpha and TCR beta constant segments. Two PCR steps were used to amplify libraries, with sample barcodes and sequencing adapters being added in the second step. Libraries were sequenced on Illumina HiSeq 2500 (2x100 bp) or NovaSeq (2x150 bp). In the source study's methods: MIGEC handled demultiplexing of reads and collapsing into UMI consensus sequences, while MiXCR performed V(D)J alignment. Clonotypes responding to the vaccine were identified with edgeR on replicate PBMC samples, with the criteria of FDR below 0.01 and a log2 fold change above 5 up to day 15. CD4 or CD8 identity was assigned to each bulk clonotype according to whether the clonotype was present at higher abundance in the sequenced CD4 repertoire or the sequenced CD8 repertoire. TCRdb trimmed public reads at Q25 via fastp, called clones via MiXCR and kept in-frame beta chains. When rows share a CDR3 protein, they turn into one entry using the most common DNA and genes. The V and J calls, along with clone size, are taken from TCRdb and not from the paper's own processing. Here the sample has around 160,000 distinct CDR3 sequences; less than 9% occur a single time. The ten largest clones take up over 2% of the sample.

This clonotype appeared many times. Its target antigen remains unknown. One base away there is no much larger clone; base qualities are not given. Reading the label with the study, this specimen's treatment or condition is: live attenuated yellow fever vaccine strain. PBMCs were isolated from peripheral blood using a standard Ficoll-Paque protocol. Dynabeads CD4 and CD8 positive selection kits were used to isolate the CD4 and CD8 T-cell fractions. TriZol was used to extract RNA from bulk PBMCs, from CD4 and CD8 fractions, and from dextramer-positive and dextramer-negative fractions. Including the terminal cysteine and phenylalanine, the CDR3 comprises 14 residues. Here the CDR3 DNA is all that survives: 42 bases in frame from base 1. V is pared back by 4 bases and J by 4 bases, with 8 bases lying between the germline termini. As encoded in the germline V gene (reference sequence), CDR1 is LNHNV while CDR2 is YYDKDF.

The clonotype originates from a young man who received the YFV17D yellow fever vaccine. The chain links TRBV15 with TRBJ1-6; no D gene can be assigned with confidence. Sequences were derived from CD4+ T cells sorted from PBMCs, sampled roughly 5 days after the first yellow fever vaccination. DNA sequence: TGTGCCACCAGCACTGGTCGTTATAATTCACCCCTCCACTTT. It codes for CATSTGRYNSPLHF.